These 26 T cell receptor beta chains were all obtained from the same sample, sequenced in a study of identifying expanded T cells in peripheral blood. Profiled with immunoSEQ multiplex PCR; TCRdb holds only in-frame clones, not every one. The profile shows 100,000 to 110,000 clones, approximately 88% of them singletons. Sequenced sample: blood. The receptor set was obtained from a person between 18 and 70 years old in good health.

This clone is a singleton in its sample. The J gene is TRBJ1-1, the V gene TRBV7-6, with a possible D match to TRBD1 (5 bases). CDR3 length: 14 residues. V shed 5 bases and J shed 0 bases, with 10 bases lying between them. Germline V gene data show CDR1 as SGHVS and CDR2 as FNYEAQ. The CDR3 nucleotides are TGTGCCAGCAGCGCGGGACCATTGAACACTGAAGCTTTCTTT. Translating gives CASSAGPLNTEAFF.

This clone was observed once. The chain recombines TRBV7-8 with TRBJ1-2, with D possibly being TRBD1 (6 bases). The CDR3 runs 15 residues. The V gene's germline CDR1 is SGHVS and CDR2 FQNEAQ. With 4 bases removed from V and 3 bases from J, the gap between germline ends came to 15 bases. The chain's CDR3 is CASSSSPGQHYGYTF. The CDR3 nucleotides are TGTGCCAGCAGCTCGTCCCCCGGACAGCACTATGGCTACACCTTC.

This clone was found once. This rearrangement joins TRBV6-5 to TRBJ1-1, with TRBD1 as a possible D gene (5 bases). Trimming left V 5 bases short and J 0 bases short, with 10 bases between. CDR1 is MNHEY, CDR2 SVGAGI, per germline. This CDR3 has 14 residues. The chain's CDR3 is CASSRRELNTEAFF. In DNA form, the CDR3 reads TGTGCCAGCAGTCGCAGGGAATTGAACACTGAAGCTTTCTTT.

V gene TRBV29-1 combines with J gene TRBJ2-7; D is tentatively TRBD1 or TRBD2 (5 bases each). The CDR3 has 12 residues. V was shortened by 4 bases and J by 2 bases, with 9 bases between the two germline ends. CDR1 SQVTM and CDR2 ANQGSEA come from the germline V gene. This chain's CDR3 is CSVGDVAYEQYF. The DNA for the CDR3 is TGCAGCGTTGGGGACGTAGCCTACGAGCAGTACTTC.

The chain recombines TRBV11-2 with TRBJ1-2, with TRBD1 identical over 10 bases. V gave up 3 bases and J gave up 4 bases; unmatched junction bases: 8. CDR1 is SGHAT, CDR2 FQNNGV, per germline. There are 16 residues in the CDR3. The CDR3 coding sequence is TGTGCCAGCAGCTTGGAACTAGGACAGGGGGGCTATGGCTACACCTTC. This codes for CASSLELGQGGYGYTF.

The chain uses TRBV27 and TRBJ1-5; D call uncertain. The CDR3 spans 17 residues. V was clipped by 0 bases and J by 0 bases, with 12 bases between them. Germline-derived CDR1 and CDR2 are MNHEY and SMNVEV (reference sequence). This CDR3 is CASSLSTPSYSNQPQHF. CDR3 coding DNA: TGTGCCAGCAGTTTATCGACCCCCAGCTATAGCAATCAGCCCCAGCATTTT.

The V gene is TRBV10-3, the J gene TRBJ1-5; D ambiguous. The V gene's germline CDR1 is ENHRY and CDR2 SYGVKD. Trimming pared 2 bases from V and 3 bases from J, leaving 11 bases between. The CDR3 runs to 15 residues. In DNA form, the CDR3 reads TGTGCCATCAGTGAGACGCCAGCTTACAATCAGCCCCAGCATTTT. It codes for CAISETPAYNQPQHF.

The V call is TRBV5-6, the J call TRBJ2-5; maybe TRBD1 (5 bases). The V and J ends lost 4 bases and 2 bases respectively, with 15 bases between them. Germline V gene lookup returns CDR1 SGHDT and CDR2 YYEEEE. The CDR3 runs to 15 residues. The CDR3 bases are TGTGCCAGCAGCGCCTGGTCCAGGGTTCAAGAGACCCAGTACTTC. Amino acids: CASSAWSRVQETQYF.

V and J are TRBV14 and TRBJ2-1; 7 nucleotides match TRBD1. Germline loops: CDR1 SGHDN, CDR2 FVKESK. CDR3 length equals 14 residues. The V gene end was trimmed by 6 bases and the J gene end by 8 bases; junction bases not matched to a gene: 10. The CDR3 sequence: CASREQGTGHEQFF. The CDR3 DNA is TGTGCCAGCAGGGAACAGGGGACCGGGCATGAGCAGTTCTTC.

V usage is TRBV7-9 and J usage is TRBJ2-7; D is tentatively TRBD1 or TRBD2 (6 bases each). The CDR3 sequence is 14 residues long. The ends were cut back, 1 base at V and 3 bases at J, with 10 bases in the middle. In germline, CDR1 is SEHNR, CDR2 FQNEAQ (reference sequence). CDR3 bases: TGTGCCAGCAGCTTAGAAAAGGGGGGCTACGAGCAGTACTTC. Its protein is CASSLEKGGYEQYF.

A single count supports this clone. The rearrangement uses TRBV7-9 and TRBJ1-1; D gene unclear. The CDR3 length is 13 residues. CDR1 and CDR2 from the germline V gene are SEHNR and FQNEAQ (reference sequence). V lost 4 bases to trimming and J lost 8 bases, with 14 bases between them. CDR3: CASSSGPFREAFF. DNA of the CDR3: TGTGCCAGCAGCTCCGGTCCCTTCAGGGAAGCTTTCTTT.

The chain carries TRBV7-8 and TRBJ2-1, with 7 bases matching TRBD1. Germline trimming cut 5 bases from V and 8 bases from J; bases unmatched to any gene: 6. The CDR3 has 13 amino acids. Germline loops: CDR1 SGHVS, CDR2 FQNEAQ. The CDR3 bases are TGTGCCAGCAGCCAGGGGACAGCGGATGAGCAGTTCTTC. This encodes CASSQGTADEQFF.

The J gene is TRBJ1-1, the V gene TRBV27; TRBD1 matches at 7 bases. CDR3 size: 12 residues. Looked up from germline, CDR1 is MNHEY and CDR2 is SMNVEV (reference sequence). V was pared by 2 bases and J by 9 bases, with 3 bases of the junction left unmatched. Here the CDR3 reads CASSLLGQQAFF. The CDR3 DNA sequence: TGTGCCAGCAGTTTACTGGGACAGCAAGCTTTCTTT.

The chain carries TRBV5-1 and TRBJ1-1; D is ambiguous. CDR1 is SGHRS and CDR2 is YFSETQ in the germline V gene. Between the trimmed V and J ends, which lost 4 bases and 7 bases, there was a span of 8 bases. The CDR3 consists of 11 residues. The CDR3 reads CASSRGLEAFF. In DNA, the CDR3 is TGCGCCAGCAGCCGCGGGCTTGAAGCTTTCTTT.

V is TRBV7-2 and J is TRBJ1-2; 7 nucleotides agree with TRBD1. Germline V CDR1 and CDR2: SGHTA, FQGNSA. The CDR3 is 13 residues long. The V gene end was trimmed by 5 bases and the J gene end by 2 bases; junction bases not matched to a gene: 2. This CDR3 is CASSPQGNYGYTF. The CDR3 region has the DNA TGTGCCAGCAGCCCACAGGGGAACTATGGCTACACCTTC. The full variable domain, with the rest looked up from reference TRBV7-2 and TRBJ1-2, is GAGVSQSPSNKVTEKGKDVELRCDPISGHTALYWYRQSLGQGLEFLIYFQGNSAPDKSGLPSDRFSAERTGGSVSTLTIQRTQQEDSAVYLCASSPQGNYGYTFGSGTRLTVV.

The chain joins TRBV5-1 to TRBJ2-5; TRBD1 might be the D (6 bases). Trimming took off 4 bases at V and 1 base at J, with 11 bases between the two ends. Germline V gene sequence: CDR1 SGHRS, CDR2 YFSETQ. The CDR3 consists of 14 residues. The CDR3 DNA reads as TGCGCCAGCAGCCATAGGGGGATCCAAGAGACCCAGTACTTC. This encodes CASSHRGIQETQYF. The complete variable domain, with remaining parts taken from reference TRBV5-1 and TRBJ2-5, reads KAGVTQTPRYLIKTRGQQVTLSCSPISGHRSVSWYQQTPGQGLQFLFEYFSETQRNKGNFPGRFSGRQFSNSRSEMNVSTLELGDSALYLCASSHRGIQETQYFGPGTRLLVL.

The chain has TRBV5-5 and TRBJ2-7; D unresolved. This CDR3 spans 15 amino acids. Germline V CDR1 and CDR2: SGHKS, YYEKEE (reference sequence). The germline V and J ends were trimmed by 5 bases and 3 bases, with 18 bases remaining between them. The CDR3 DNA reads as TGTGCCAGCAGGTTCTCCCTTCCGACGATCTACGAGCAGTACTTC. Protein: CASRFSLPTIYEQYF.

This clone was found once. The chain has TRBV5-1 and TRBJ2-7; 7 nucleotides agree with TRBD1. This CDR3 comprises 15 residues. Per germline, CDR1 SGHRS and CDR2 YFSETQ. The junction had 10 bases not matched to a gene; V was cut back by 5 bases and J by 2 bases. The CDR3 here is CASSILTGVAYEQYF. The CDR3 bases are TGCGCCAGCAGTATTCTTACAGGGGTGGCCTACGAGCAGTACTTC.

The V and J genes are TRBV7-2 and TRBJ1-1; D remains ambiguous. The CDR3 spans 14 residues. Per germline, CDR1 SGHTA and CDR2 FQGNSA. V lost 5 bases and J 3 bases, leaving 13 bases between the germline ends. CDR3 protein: CASSPYRRDTEAFF. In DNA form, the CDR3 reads TGTGCCAGCAGCCCCTATCGGAGGGACACTGAAGCTTTCTTT.

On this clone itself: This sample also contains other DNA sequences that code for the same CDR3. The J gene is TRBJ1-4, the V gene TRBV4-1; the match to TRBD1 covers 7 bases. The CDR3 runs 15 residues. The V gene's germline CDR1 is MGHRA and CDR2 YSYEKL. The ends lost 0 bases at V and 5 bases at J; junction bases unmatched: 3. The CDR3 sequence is CASSQESGGNEKLFF. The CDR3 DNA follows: TGCGCCAGCAGCCAAGAGTCAGGGGGGAATGAAAAACTGTTTTTT.

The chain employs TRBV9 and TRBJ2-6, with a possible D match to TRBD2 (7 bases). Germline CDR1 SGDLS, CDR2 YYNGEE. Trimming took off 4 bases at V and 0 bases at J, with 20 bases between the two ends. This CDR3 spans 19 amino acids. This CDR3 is CASSTRGGGPSSGANVLTF. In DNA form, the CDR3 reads TGTGCCAGCAGCACCCGAGGGGGGGGGCCTAGCTCTGGGGCCAACGTCCTGACTTTC. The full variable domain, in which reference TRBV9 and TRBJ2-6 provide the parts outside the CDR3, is DSGVTQTPKHLITATGQRVTLRCSPRSGDLSVYWYQQSLDQGLQFLIQYYNGEERAKGNILERFSAQQFPDLHSELNLSSLELGDSALYFCASSTRGGGPSSGANVLTFGAGSRLTVL.

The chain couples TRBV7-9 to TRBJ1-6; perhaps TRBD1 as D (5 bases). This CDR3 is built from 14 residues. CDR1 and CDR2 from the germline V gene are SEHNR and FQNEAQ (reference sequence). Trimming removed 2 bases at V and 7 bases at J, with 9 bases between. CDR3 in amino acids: CASSLQGANSPLHF. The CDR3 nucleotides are TGTGCCAGCAGCTTACAGGGAGCGAATTCACCCCTCCACTTT.

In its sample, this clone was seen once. CDR3 coding DNA: TGCGCCAGCAGCCAAGGGGCGGCAGGGGGCGCCTTTCGGGACGGGGAGCTGTTTTTT. This encodes CASSQGAAGGAFRDGELFF. The rearrangement joins TRBV4-3 to TRBJ2-2, with TRBD1 matching 8 bases. Germline CDR1 and CDR2: LGHNA and YSLEER. The J segment lost 7 bases and the V segment lost 1 base, leaving 17 bases of the junction unmatched. There are 19 residues in the CDR3.

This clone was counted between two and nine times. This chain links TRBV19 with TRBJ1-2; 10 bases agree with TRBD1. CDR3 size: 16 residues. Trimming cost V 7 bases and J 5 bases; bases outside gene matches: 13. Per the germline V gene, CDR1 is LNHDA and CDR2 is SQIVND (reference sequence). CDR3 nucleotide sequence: TGTGCCAGTACTAATCGGGGACAGGGGATGGGGTATGGCTACACCTTC. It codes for CASTNRGQGMGYGYTF. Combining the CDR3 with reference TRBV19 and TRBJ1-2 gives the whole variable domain DGGITQSPKYLFRKEGQNVTLSCEQNLNHDAMYWYRQDPGQGLRLIYYSQIVNDFQKGDIAEGYSVSREKKESFPLTVTSAQKNPTAFYLCASTNRGQGMGYGYTFGSGTRLTVV.

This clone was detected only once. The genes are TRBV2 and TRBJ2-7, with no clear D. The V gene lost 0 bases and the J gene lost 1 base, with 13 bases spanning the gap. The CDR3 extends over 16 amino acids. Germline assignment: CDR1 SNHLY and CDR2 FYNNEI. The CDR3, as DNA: TGTGCCAGCAGTGAAGCTCCACCCCTGTTTTCCTACGAGCAGTACTTC. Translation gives CASSEAPPLFSYEQYF.

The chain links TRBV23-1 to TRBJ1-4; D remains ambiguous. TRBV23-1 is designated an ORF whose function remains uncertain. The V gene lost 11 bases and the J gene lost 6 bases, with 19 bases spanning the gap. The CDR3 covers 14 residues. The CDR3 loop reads CASPAAETDEKLFF. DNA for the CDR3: TGCGCCTCCCCAGCGGCGGAAACCGATGAAAAACTGTTTTTT.